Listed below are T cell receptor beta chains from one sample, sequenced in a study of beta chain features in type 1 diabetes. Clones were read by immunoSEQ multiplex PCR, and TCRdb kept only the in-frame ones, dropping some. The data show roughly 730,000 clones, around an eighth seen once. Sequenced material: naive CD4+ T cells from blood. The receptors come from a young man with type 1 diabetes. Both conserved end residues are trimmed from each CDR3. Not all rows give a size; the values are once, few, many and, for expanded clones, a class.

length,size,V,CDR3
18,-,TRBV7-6,ASSFESKAGSYCSYNEQF
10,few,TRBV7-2,ASSLGVQPQH
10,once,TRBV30,ASSHSGNTIY
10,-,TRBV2,ATGTDNSPLH
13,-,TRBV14,ASSQGYREATEAF
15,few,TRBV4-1,ASSQDPSESSQETQY
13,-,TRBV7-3,ASSLTTWNTGELF
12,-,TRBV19,ASSIPDQPYEQY
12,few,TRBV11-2,ASSLKLGNTEAF
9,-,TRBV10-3,AISPDYEQY
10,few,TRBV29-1,SVEGSQETQY
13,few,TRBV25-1,ASSERFEGNTEAF
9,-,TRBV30,AWSLAGLQY
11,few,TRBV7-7,ASSPGPDQPQH
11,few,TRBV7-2,ASSRGQDYGYT
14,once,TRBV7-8,ASSFSGTGDSYEQY
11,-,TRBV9,ASSPPGARAQY
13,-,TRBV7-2,ASSLEGLNNSPLH
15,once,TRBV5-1,ASSHDNGGLSGTEAF
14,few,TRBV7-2,ASSLWVSGGGETQY
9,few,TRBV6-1,ASSGNQPQH
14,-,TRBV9,ASSVRTDQIGDTQY
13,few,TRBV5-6,ASSLVNGQDYGYT
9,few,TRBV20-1,SGKDRGGYT
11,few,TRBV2,ASQTAETGELF
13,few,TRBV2,ASRSEQGMNTEAF
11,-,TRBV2,ASSVSGTETQY
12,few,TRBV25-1,ARGRGPFLWGYT
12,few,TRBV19,ASTFAGGIDEQF
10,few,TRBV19,ASSIRQETQY
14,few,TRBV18,ASSPFRDRAGETQY
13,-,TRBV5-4,ASSSTGDGQETQY